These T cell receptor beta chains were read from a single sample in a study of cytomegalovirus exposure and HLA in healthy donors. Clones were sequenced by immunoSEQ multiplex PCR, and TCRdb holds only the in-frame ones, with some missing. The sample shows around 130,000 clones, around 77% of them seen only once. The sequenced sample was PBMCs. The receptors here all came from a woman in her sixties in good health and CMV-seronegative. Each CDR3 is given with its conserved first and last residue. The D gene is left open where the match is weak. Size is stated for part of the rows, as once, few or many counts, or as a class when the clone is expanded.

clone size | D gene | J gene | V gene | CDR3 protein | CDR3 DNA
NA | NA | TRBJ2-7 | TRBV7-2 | CASSLDSRGQYF | TGTGCCAGCAGCTTAGATTCGCGGGGGCAGTACTTC
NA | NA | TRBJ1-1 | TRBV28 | CASSLLGVIEAFF | TGTGCCAGCAGTTTATTAGGGGTTATTGAAGCTTTCTTT
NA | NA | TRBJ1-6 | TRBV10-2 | CASSPEYNSPLHF | TGCGCCAGCAGCCCCGAGTATAATTCACCCCTCCACTTT
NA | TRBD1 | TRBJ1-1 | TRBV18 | CASSPYLAQGAGEAFF | TGTGCCAGCTCACCTTACCTGGCACAGGGGGCCGGTGAAGCTTTCTTT
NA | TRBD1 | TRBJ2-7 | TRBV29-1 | CSVEDSTGPYEQYF | TGCAGCGTTGAAGATTCGACAGGGCCCTACGAGCAGTACTTC
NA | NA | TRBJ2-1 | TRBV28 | CASNVYGGASYNEQFF | TGTGCCAGCAACGTTTATGGGGGGGCCTCCTACAATGAGCAGTTCTTC
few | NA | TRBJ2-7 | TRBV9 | CASSVARTYEQYF | TGTGCCAGCAGCGTAGCCAGGACCTACGAGCAGTACTTC
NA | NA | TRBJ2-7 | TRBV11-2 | CASSLEIARSGEQYF | TGTGCCAGCAGCTTAGAAATAGCACGGTCGGGCGAGCAGTACTTC
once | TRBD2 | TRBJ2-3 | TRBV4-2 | CASSQRGETSGGITDTQYF | TGTGCCAGCAGCCAAAGGGGAGAGACTAGCGGGGGCATAACAGATACGCAGTATTTT
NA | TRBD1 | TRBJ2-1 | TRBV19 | CATDRGQGASEQFF | TGTGCCACGGACCGGGGACAGGGGGCTAGTGAGCAGTTCTTC
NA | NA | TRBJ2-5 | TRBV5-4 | CASSLPRASQETQYF | TGTGCCAGCAGCTTACCGAGGGCTAGCCAAGAGACCCAGTACTTC
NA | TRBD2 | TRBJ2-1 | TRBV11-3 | CASSFSGGNEQFF | TGTGCCAGCAGCTTTAGCGGGGGGAATGAGCAGTTCTTC
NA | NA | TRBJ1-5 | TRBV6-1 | CASTRGRTQPQHF | TGTGCCAGCACCCGAGGGAGGACTCAGCCCCAGCATTTT
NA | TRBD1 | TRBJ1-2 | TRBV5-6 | CASSPPGQGNYGYTF | TGTGCCAGCAGCCCCCCAGGACAGGGGAACTATGGCTACACCTTC
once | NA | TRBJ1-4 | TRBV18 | CASSPRPQDSTNEKLFF | TGTGCCAGCTCACCACGTCCCCAGGATTCAACTAATGAAAAACTGTTTTTT
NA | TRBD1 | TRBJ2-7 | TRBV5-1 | CASSWRTGSAYEQYF | TGCGCCAGCAGCTGGAGGACAGGATCGGCCTACGAGCAGTACTTC
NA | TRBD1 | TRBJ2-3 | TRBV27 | CASRRQGSTDTQYF | TGTGCCAGCCGTAGACAGGGGAGTACAGATACGCAGTATTTT
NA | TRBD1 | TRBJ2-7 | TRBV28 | CASGRTGSSYEQYF | TGTGCCAGCGGACGGACAGGGAGCTCCTACGAGCAGTACTTC
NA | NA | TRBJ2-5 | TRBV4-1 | CASSQEAGAGTQYF | TGCGCCAGCAGCCAAGAGGCAGGGGCGGGGACCCAGTACTTC
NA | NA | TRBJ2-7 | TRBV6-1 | CASSEDSRYEQYF | TGTGCCAGCAGTGAGGACAGTCGTTACGAGCAGTACTTC
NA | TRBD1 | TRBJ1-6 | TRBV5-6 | CASSLRQGNSPLHF | TGTGCCAGCAGCCTTCGACAGGGTAATTCACCCCTCCACTTT
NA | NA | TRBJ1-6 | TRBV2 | CASSETVENSPLHF | TGTGCCAGCAGTGAGACAGTTGAGAATTCACCCCTCCACTTT
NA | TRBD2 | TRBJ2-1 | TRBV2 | CASRPSSGYLSEQFF | TGTGCCAGCAGGCCTTCTAGCGGGTATTTAAGTGAGCAGTTCTTC
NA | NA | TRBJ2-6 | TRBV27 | CASSFLNPGLRSGANVLTF | TGTGCCAGCAGTTTTCTCAACCCGGGACTGCGCTCTGGGGCCAACGTCCTGACTTTC
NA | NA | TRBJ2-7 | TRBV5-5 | CASSLVVIPPAAPYEQYF | TGTGCCAGCAGCTTAGTAGTTATCCCCCCGGCAGCGCCCTACGAGCAGTACTTC